The 14 T cell receptor beta chains reported below all come from one sample, sequenced in a study of breast tumors, draining lymph nodes, adjacent tissues. TCRdb reanalysed the multiplex PCR reads using MiXCR and keeps one entry per CDR3 protein. The data show about 80,000 distinct CDR3 sequences, with approximately 19% seen just once and around 2.5% held by the top ten. Breast cancer patients provided tissue from their axillary draining lymph nodes. The sample consisted of axillary lymph node tissue. The source is a female donor with breast cancer. Some clones in this sample may be carry-over from other donors' samples.

The genes are TRBV7-3 and TRBJ1-1, with D unclear. This CDR3 is built from 13 residues. Trimming removed 5 bases at V and 3 bases at J, with 10 bases between. Germline CDR1 reads SGHTA; CDR2 reads FQGTGA. The CDR3 DNA reads TGTGCCAGCAGCATTAATCGGGACACTGAAGCTTTCTTT. It codes for CASSINRDTEAFF.

This clonotype was detected ten times or more. The chain employs TRBV10-3 and TRBJ2-1; TRBD1 agrees at 10 bases. With V trimmed by 4 bases and J by 3 bases, 6 bases remained unmatched. Germline V gene data show CDR1 as ENHRY and CDR2 as SYGVKD. CDR3 length equals 16 residues. For the CDR3, the DNA is TGTGCCATCAGTGCCTCCGGGACAGGGGACTACAATGAGCAGTTCTTC. Translated: CAISASGTGDYNEQFF.

This clonotype was counted many times. The chain links TRBV6-1 to TRBJ2-1; 11 bases are shared with TRBD2. With 4 bases clipped from V and 8 bases from J, the junction kept 10 bases outside the gene matches. The germline V gene has CDR1 MNHNS and CDR2 SASEGT. This CDR3 has 16 amino acids. CDR3 sequence (DNA): TGTGCCAGCAGTGGAACCACTAGCGGGAGTCCCTATGAGCAGTTCTTC. Translating it yields CASSGTTSGSPYEQFF.

This clonotype was recorded many times. This sequence joins TRBV5-5 and TRBJ2-5; tentatively, D is TRBD2 (7 bases). In germline, CDR1 is SGHKS, CDR2 YYEKEE (reference sequence). V lost 4 bases and J lost 5, with 21 bases in between. The CDR3 runs 16 residues. The DNA of the CDR3 is TGTGCCAGCAGCGCCCGGGGAGGGGGAGGGGCGGAGACCCAGTACTTC. Translation gives CASSARGGGGAETQYF.

This clonotype has at least ten counts. This rearrangement joins TRBV20-1 to TRBJ2-7, with TRBD2 matching over 12 bases. The V and J ends lost 8 bases and 7 bases, in that order; junction bases with no gene match: 12. CDR1 and CDR2 (germline): DFQATT, SNEGSKA (reference sequence). The CDR3 has 14 amino acids. CDR3 amino acids: CSPETSGSPIEQYF. CDR3 in DNA: TGCAGTCCGGAGACTAGCGGGAGCCCCATTGAGCAGTACTTC.

This clonotype was counted many times. This chain links TRBV12-3 or TRBV12-4 with TRBJ2-7; D gene uncertain. This CDR3 is built from 12 residues. Trimming left V 3 bases short and J 2 bases short, with 5 bases between. The CDR3 loop is CASSFHPYEQYF. CDR3 nucleotides: TGTGCCAGCAGTTTTCATCCCTACGAGCAGTACTTC.

This clonotype was recorded at least ten times. CDR3 coding DNA: TGCGCCAGCAGTGAGTCCGAGTTTAATTCACCCCTCCACTTT. This gives the protein CASSESEFNSPLHF. J is TRBJ1-6 and V is TRBV10-2; no clear D. V lost 0 bases and J lost 6, with 6 bases in between. The germline V gene encodes CDR1 WSHSY and CDR2 SAAADI. The CDR3 contains 14 residues.

This clonotype has at least ten counts. The gene calls are TRBV29-1 and TRBJ2-3; D gene unclear. Trimming took 4 bases from V and 0 from J, leaving 14 bases between them. The germline V gene has CDR1 SQVTM and CDR2 ANQGSEA. The CDR3 has 15 residues. CDR3: CSVAALATSTDTQYF. Written as DNA, the CDR3 is TGCAGCGTTGCGGCTCTGGCTACTAGCACAGATACGCAGTATTTT.

A word on this clonotype: Possible read error: a much larger clone is one base away. The chain couples TRBV6-1 to TRBJ2-2, with TRBD1 matching over 9 bases. CDR1 and CDR2 from the germline V gene are MNHNS and SASEGT. This CDR3 region has 16 residues. Trimming at V came to 8 bases and at J to 7 bases, leaving 14 bases not matched to a gene. The CDR3 loop reads CASGQPGTGTGGELFF. The DNA of the CDR3 is TGTGCCAGCGGTCAACCCGGGACAGGGACGGGCGGGGAGCTGTTTTTT.

As regards this clonotype: A much larger clone differs from this one at a single base, so this may be a read error. This rearrangement joins TRBV20-1 to TRBJ2-3; 11 bases line up with TRBD2. Looked up from germline, CDR1 is DFQATT and CDR2 is SNEGSKA (reference sequence). The CDR3 loop spans 15 amino acids. Trimming at V came to 4 bases and at J to 2 bases, leaving 5 bases not matched to a gene. The CDR3 coding sequence is TGCAGTGCTATTAGACTAGCGGGGAACACAGATACGCAGTATTTT. It is translated as CSAIRLAGNTDTQYF.

Regarding this clonotype: Just one base apart from a much larger clone, this may be a read error. The V gene is TRBV12-3 or TRBV12-4, the J gene TRBJ1-2; D is possibly TRBD1 (5 bases). Trimming stripped 2 bases from V and 6 bases from J, with 13 bases between. The CDR3 totals 14 residues. The CDR3 nucleotides are TGTGCCAGCAGTTTATCAGCAGAAGGGGATGGCTACACCTTC. It yields the protein CASSLSAEGDGYTF.

The sample holds many counts of this clonotype. V usage is TRBV3-1 and J usage is TRBJ1-2, with a weak D call TRBD1 (6 bases). V lost 5 bases to trimming and J lost 4 bases, with 17 bases between them. The CDR3 totals 15 residues. CDR1 and CDR2 from the germline V gene are LGHDT and YNNKEL (reference sequence). The CDR3 loop reads CASSTGRDNFYGYTF. CDR3 coding DNA: TGTGCCAGCAGCACCGGCCGGGACAACTTCTATGGCTACACCTTC.

This clonotype was seen more than once but under ten times. The J gene is TRBJ2-2, the V gene TRBV28; either TRBD1 or TRBD2 may supply D (5 bases each). This CDR3 contains 15 residues. The germline V gene encodes CDR1 MDHEN and CDR2 SYDVKM. Trimming cost V 6 bases and J 8 bases, with 19 bases left between them. The CDR3 DNA sequence: TGTGCCAGCAGGCCTCCGGGGCCGGGCATGGGGGAGCTGTTTTTT. It is translated as CASRPPGPGMGELFF.

This clonotype was found many times. The chain joins TRBV19 to TRBJ2-7; D may correspond to TRBD1 or TRBD2 (5 bases each). The length of the CDR3 is 14 residues. Germline lookup yields CDR1 LNHDA and CDR2 SQIVND (reference sequence). The germline V and J ends were trimmed by 7 bases and 4 bases, with 17 bases remaining between them. CDR3 in DNA: TGTGCCAGTAACCCGGGACCGGACATGTACGAGCAGTACTTC. Translated, it gives CASNPGPDMYEQYF.